These T cell receptor beta chains were read from a single sample in a study of cytotoxic CD8 clonotypes in ibrutinib-treated CLL. Using immunoSEQ multiplex PCR, the repertoire was profiled, and TCRdb retains in-frame clones only, with some absent. The sample lists around 300,000 clones; 80% were seen once. Here the sequenced sample was PBMCs, taken before ibrutinib treatment. The origin of the receptors is a human donor with chronic lymphocytic leukemia. Both conserved end residues are part of each CDR3. The order of the fields is D gene, J gene, clone size, V gene, CDR3 DNA, CDR3 protein. The D gene is left open where the match is weak. Expanded clones are given a class, and other clones once, few, many or no size at all.

>NA|TRBJ2-7|NA|TRBV6-5
TGTGCCAGCAGCCAACAAGGTACAGTCTACGAGCAGTACTTC
CASSQQGTVYEQYF
>NA|TRBJ2-7|NA|TRBV30
TGTGCCTGGAGTCCCCGTACTCATCCGCAGTACTTC
CAWSPRTHPQYF
>TRBD1|TRBJ1-5|NA|TRBV27
TGTGCCAGCAGTGGGGACAGCTATAGCAATCAGCCCCAGCATTTT
CASSGDSYSNQPQHF
>NA|TRBJ1-2|once|TRBV9
TGTGCCAGCAGCCTTTATATTACAGGTTCTGGTGGCTACACCTTC
CASSLYITGSGGYTF
>TRBD1|TRBJ2-5|NA|TRBV7-6
TGTGCCAGCAGCTCCTGGGACAGTCGGGAGACCCAGTACTTC
CASSSWDSRETQYF
>NA|TRBJ1-2|NA|TRBV2
TGTGCCAGCAGTGACTCAGGGAAAGATTTCTATGGCTACACCTTC
CASSDSGKDFYGYTF
>TRBD2|TRBJ2-1|NA|TRBV5-1
TGCGCCAGCCGCCCCGCGGGAGAGTACAATGAGCAGTTCTTC
CASRPAGEYNEQFF
>NA|TRBJ1-3|NA|TRBV4-1
TGCGCCAGCAGCCAAGTATTCAGGACAGAGGGAAACACCATATATTTT
CASSQVFRTEGNTIYF
>TRBD1|TRBJ2-7|once|TRBV7-6
TGTGCCAGCAGCTTAGTTTCGTTCGGACAGGGGATATCCTACGAGCAGTACTTC
CASSLVSFGQGISYEQYF
>TRBD2|TRBJ2-7|NA|TRBV2
TGTGCCAGCAGTGAGACCCTAGCGGGAAACGAGCAGTACTTC
CASSETLAGNEQYF
>NA|TRBJ2-1|few|TRBV5-1
TGCGCCAGCAGCTTGGAGTCAGGGTTTAGCAATGAGCAGTTCTTC
CASSLESGFSNEQFF
>NA|TRBJ2-3|NA|TRBV25-1
TGTGCCAGCAGCCGACCCTCAGAGACAGATACGCAGTATTTT
CASSRPSETDTQYF
>NA|TRBJ2-5|NA|TRBV7-7
TGTGCTAGCAGCTTAGACAGCCAAGAGACCCAGTACTTC
CASSLDSQETQYF
>NA|TRBJ2-1|NA|TRBV6-5
TGTGCCAGCAGTTACTCGGGTGCCTACAATGAGCAGTTCTTC
CASSYSGAYNEQFF
>NA|TRBJ2-5|once|TRBV28
TGTGCCAGCAGACTCCCCGGTCAGACCCAGTACTTC
CASRLPGQTQYF
>TRBD1|TRBJ1-1|NA|TRBV19
TGTGCCAGTAGTATCGACAGGGGAACTGAAGCTTTCTTT
CASSIDRGTEAFF
>NA|TRBJ1-2|NA|TRBV7-2
TGTGCCAGCAGCTATCTACAGGGCTATGGCTACACCTTC
CASSYLQGYGYTF
>NA|TRBJ2-3|NA|TRBV5-4
TGTGCCAGCAGCTTGTCGCCTAGCACCACAGATACGCAGTATTTT
CASSLSPSTTDTQYF